This note documents a single T cell receptor beta chain sequence. This clonotype was picked up many times. Its target antigen remains unknown. It has no much larger one-base neighbor in the sample; base qualities were not kept. The data derive from a study of spatial heterogeneity in lung cancer (dated by TCRdb to about 2019). At the level of the whole study: Beta-chain transcripts were consistently detected in greater numbers than alpha-chain transcripts, which likely reflected higher beta-chain transcript abundance. In non-small cell lung cancer, the study quantitatively compared TCR alpha and beta repertoires across several tumor regions, matched nontumor lung, and blood. At surgery, about 210 tumor regions, around 68 matched nontumor lung samples and 56 PBMC samples were TCR-sequenced for both alpha and beta chains. In the raw uncorrected reads, each unique combination of TCR and UMI appeared on average more than ten times. Nonsynonymous mutation counts, determined by whole-exome sequencing of tumor tissue, were related to TCR repertoire features.

Measured from the cysteine to the phenylalanine, the CDR3 is 14 residues long. Kept here is only the CDR3 DNA, which spans 42 bases and is read in frame from base 1. The germline V gene supplies CDR1 MDHEN and CDR2 SYDVKM. The V and J ends are trimmed by 6 bases and 8 bases, leaving 19 bases between them. The time point label on this specimen signifies: sample taken at primary tumor resection. Without any cell sorting, TCR sequencing was performed on whole RNA extracted either from tumor and nontumor lung tissue or from cryopreserved PBMC samples. The donors were approximately 70 patients from the lung TRACERx cohort who had early-stage, untreated non-small cell lung cancer. A patient was chosen for TCR sequencing only when enough RNA was available from at least two tumor regions. The library relied on 5' RACE. Sequencing was carried out with a NextSeq 500. The TCR library protocol attached a unique molecular identifier to each TCR cDNA molecule to allow correction of PCR and sequencing errors. The source study handled its data this way. TCR identification, UMI-based error correction and CDR3 extraction were performed with Decombinator tools. Expanded TCRs were defined as those above a frequency of 2 per 1,000, corresponding to the top 1% of the tumor frequency distribution. Renyi diversity was computed with the R vegan package after each repertoire had been subsampled 100 times to 5,000 TCRs. CDR3 similarity networks were built from amino acid triplet string-kernel similarity, connecting CDR3s with pairwise similarity above 0.82. Using fastp trimming at Q25 and MiXCR clonotype assembly, TCRdb reanalyzed the public sequencing data and kept in-frame beta chains. Entries that share a CDR3 protein sequence are merged under the most common genes and DNA. TCRdb's processing, not the authors', yielded these V and J calls. This sample has 95,000 or so distinct CDR3 sequences in its table, and about 9.4% of those were observed once. The ten biggest clones cover less than 9% of the sample.

Study-level results and caveats: Confirming at a functional level the hypothesis that regional TCRs recognize regional mutations was considered to require additional single-cell paired TCR alpha and beta sequencing. Ubiquitous expanded tumor TCRs were detected in blood more often at tumor resection than at routine follow-up.

The TCR comes from a male donor with early-stage non-small cell lung cancer. The chain links TRBV28 with TRBJ1-2; confidence is insufficient to name the D gene. Sequencing was performed on PBMCs, taken at surgery. The sequenced DNA is TGTGCCAGCAGAGGCACCTCCAGACAAGGCGGCTACACCTTC. It specifies CASRGTSRQGGYTF.